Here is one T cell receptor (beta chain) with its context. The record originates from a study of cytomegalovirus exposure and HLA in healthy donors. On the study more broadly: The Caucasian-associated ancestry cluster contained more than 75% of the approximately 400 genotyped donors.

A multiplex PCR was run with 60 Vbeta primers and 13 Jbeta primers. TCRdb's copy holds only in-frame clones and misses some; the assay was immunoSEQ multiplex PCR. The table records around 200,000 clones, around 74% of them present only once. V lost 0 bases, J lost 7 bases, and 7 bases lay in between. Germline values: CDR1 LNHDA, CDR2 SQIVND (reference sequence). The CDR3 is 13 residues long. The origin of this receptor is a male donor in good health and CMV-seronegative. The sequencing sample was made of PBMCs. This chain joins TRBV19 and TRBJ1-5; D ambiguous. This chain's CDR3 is CASSIEGRQPQHF. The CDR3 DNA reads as TGTGCCAGTAGTATAGAGGGCAGGCAGCCCCAGCATTTT.